This T cell receptor (beta chain) appears in the sequencing data of a study of graft-versus-host responses after intestinal transplantation. J lost 2 bases, V lost 3 bases, and 4 bases had no gene match. From germline, CDR1 is KGHSH and CDR2 LQKENI. The CDR3 runs 15 residues. Profiling relied on immunoSEQ multiplex PCR, and the TCRdb table lists in-frame clones only, not all of them. Here the sample spans over 75,000 clones, roughly 86% being singletons. This receptor was obtained from a human patient who received an intestinal transplant, so some T cells may come from the graft donor. The chain employs TRBV18 and TRBJ1-3; 7 bases are shared with TRBD1. Source: PBMCs, taken 255 days after intestinal transplant. As DNA, the CDR3 is TGTGCCAGCTCACCGCGGCAGGGGGCTGGAAACACCATATATTTT. This translates into CASSPRQGAGNTIYF.